These 26 T cell receptor beta chains originate from one sample sequenced in a study of vaccination effects on CD4 cells after COVID-19. Using viral peptide pools, the ViraFEST assay grew out antigen-specific CD4+ T cells prior to sequencing. Cells that had been cultured for nine to eleven days were the source of isolated CD4+ T cells. Nucleocapsid antibodies were negative in the vaccine recipients, who had never had SARS-CoV-2 infection. These TCRs' antigens remain unknown. TCRdb's table, derived via immunoSEQ multiplex PCR, lists solely in-frame clones and lacks some. This sample yields tens of thousands of clones, of which roughly three quarters are seen a single time; roughly 2.8% belongs to the top ten. The specimen comprised CD4+ T cells from PBMCs cultured with HCoV-NL63 spike peptides, sampled before COVID-19 vaccination. The receptor set was obtained from a human donor who received a COVID-19 vaccine.

This clone was seen only a few times. The chain links TRBV7-2 to TRBJ1-2; D may be TRBD1 (5 bases). Trimming cost V 3 bases and J 7 bases, with 9 bases left between them. From germline, CDR1 is SGHTA and CDR2 FQGNSA. The CDR3 totals 12 residues. CDR3 protein: CASSFGAGGYTF. The CDR3 coding sequence is TGTGCCAGCAGCTTCGGGGCCGGTGGCTACACCTTC.

CDR3 sequence: CASNSGGPHTGELFF. DNA of the CDR3: TGTGCCAGTAATTCGGGGGGGCCGCACACCGGGGAGCTGTTTTTT. This chain uses TRBV19 with TRBJ2-2, with 8 positions matching TRBD2. Trimming cost V 7 bases and J 3 bases; bases outside gene matches: 7. The CDR3 covers 15 residues. Germline CDR1 and CDR2: LNHDA and SQIVND (reference sequence).

The chain employs TRBV4-3 and TRBJ2-5; D not certain. CDR1 is LGHNA, CDR2 YSLEER, per germline. The CDR3 has 13 amino acids. Trimming left V 1 base short and J 0 bases short, with 3 bases between. CDR3 region: CASSQAYQETQYF. CDR3 coding DNA: TGCGCCAGCAGCCAAGCGTACCAAGAGACCCAGTACTTC.

The gene calls are TRBV12-5 and TRBJ1-5, with 7 nucleotides matching TRBD1. CDR3 length: 16 amino acids. Germline loops: CDR1 LGHNT, CDR2 FRNRAP. J was trimmed by 0 bases and V by 4 bases; bases with no gene match: 6. Written as DNA, the CDR3 is TGTGCTAGTGGTTCCTGGACAGGATATAGCAATCAGCCCCAGCATTTT. Protein: CASGSWTGYSNQPQHF.

The J gene is TRBJ1-1, the V gene TRBV6-5; 7 bases are shared with TRBD1. There are 14 residues in the CDR3. With 6 bases clipped from V and 1 base from J, the junction kept 5 bases outside the gene matches. Per germline, CDR1 MNHEY and CDR2 SVGAGI. The CDR3 reads CASSRNRGNTEAFF. In DNA form, the CDR3 reads TGTGCCAGCAGCAGAAACAGGGGGAACACTGAAGCTTTCTTT.

The chain uses TRBV6-5 and TRBJ1-5; D is unresolved. Trimming stripped 2 bases from V and 0 bases from J, with 8 bases between. CDR3 length: 15 residues. In germline, CDR1 is MNHEY, CDR2 SVGAGI. CDR3 DNA: TGTGCCAGCAGTTACGACGGGTATAGCAATCAGCCCCAGCATTTT. Amino acid sequence: CASSYDGYSNQPQHF.

J is TRBJ1-4 and V is TRBV5-1; a weak D match, TRBD1 (6 bases). Per germline, CDR1 SGHRS and CDR2 YFSETQ. CDR3 length: 14 residues. V shed 5 bases and J shed 7 bases, with 15 bases lying between them. The CDR3 region is CASSLGGVGEKLFF. In DNA, the CDR3 is TGCGCCAGCAGTCTCGGGGGCGTGGGTGAAAAACTGTTTTTT.

The chain employs TRBV5-6 and TRBJ1-6, with D uncertain. The CDR3 consists of 12 residues. Trimming cost V 5 bases and J 4 bases, with 4 bases left between them. In germline, CDR1 is SGHDT, CDR2 YYEEEE. CDR3 in amino acids: CASRGYNSPLHF. The DNA for the CDR3 is TGTGCCAGCAGGGGGTATAATTCACCCCTCCACTTT.

The chain combines TRBV7-2 with TRBJ2-5; D is ambiguous. The germline gives CDR1 SGHTA, CDR2 FQGNSA. With 5 bases removed from V and 0 bases from J, the gap between germline ends came to 7 bases. The CDR3 is made up of 13 amino acids. The CDR3 spells CASSPSHQETQYF. CDR3 DNA: TGTGCCAGCAGCCCGTCGCACCAAGAGACCCAGTACTTC.

The V call is TRBV2, the J call TRBJ2-5, with D uncertain. Germline values: CDR1 SNHLY, CDR2 FYNNEI. The CDR3 loop spans 14 amino acids. Trimming left V 3 bases short and J 2 bases short, with 10 bases between. The DNA of the CDR3 is TGTGCCAGCAGTGAGATGACCAAACAAGAGACCCAGTACTTC. Amino acid sequence: CASSEMTKQETQYF.

This chain's CDR3 is CASSSGETQYF. The CDR3 nucleotides are TGTGCCAGCAGCTCTGGGGAGACCCAGTACTTC. The rearrangement uses TRBV7-6 and TRBJ2-5; D gene unclear. Germline CDR1 is SGHVS and CDR2 is FNYEAQ. The CDR3 loop spans 11 amino acids. Trimming cost V 4 bases and J 5 bases, with 5 bases left between them.

The chain is built from TRBV21-1 and TRBJ2-5. TRBV21-1 is flagged as a pseudogene. The CDR3 is 13 residues long. CDR3 loop: CASSTLGQETQYF. The CDR3 bases are TGTGCCAGCAGTACTCTGGGTCAGGAGACCCAGTACTTC.

This clone appeared a few times. The genes are TRBV5-4 and TRBJ1-1, with 7 bases identical to TRBD1. Germline loops: CDR1 SGHNT, CDR2 YYREEE (reference sequence). CDR3 length: 17 amino acids. V lost 0 bases to trimming and J lost 5 bases; unmatched junction nucleotides: 13. CDR3 DNA: TGTGCCAGCAGCTTGGAATGGACAGGCCAAGAGGGAACTGAAGCTTTCTTT. Its translation is CASSLEWTGQEGTEAFF.

This sequence joins TRBV19 and TRBJ1-2; D is possibly TRBD1 (6 bases). V lost 2 bases and J 2 bases, leaving 12 bases between the germline ends. This CDR3 region has 15 residues. CDR1 and CDR2 (germline): LNHDA, SQIVND (reference sequence). CDR3 sequence: CASSIWDTLNYGYTF. CDR3 sequence (DNA): TGTGCCAGTAGTATATGGGACACTCTGAACTATGGCTACACCTTC.

V usage is TRBV6-5 and J usage is TRBJ1-2, with 9 nucleotides matching TRBD1. CDR1 and CDR2 from the germline V gene are MNHEY and SVGAGI. The CDR3 consists of 15 residues. The V segment lost 6 bases and the J segment 4 bases; nucleotides outside the gene matches: 9. The DNA of the CDR3 is TGTGCCAGCAGAGCAGGGACAGGGTGGACCTATGGCTACACCTTC. It is translated as CASRAGTGWTYGYTF.

V and J are TRBV28 and TRBJ1-5; the D gene is possibly TRBD1 (6 bases). CDR3 length equals 17 residues. Germline CDR1 reads MDHEN; CDR2 reads SYDVKM. Trimming removed 6 bases from V and 4 bases from J, with 22 bases in between. DNA for the CDR3: TGTGCCAGCAGCATAGGACTCCCGAGGGGGAGGAATCAGCCCCAGCATTTT. This sequence encodes CASSIGLPRGRNQPQHF.

This clone has more than one count but fewer than ten. V is TRBV4-1 and J is TRBJ2-3; either TRBD1 or TRBD2 may fit D (5 bases each). The V gene lost 0 bases and the J gene lost 6 bases, with 19 bases spanning the gap. The CDR3 loop spans 17 amino acids. CDR1 is MGHRA, CDR2 YSYEKL, per germline. The CDR3 protein is CASSQDTSGTSRDTQYF. In DNA form, the CDR3 reads TGCGCCAGCAGCCAAGATACGTCCGGGACCTCCCGGGATACGCAGTATTTT.

The chain couples TRBV6-5 to TRBJ1-2; unclear D gene. V lost 0 bases, J lost 6 bases, and 11 bases lay in between. Germline lookup yields CDR1 MNHEY and CDR2 SVGAGI. The CDR3 totals 14 residues. The CDR3 DNA reads TGTGCCAGCAGTTACTCTAGGGCAGTGAATGGCTACACCTTC. Protein: CASSYSRAVNGYTF.

The chain uses TRBV18 and TRBJ1-2; D is ambiguous. Trimming stripped 3 bases from V and 1 base from J, with 9 bases between. The CDR3 covers 14 residues. Germline V gene sequence: CDR1 KGHSH, CDR2 LQKENI. CDR3 amino acids: CASSPDRINYGYTF. The CDR3, as DNA: TGTGCCAGCTCACCGGACCGGATTAACTATGGCTACACCTTC.

This clone was recorded once. V is TRBV9 and J is TRBJ2-1; TRBD2 matches 10 bases. The germline CDR1 and CDR2 sequences are SGDLS and YYNGEE. This CDR3 region has 15 residues. The trim removed 3 bases at V and 8 bases at J, leaving 8 bases unmatched. The CDR3 DNA reads as TGTGCCAGCAGCGCCAGCGGGGGGGCTCGCGATGAGCAGTTCTTC. It specifies CASSASGGARDEQFF.

The rearrangement uses TRBV3-1 (or the pseudogene TRBV3-2) and TRBJ1-2; 8 bases fit TRBD1. The CDR3 sequence is 14 residues long. V trimming: 1 base; J trimming: 6 bases; junction bases outside the gene matches: 4. From germline, CDR1 is LGHDT and CDR2 YNNKEL (reference sequence). The CDR3 region is CASSQVAGGHGYTF. The CDR3 DNA sequence: TGTGCCAGCAGCCAAGTGGCAGGGGGCCATGGCTACACCTTC.

This sequence joins TRBV27 and TRBJ1-1; the D is unclear. The germline V gene encodes CDR1 MNHEY and CDR2 SMNVEV (reference sequence). This CDR3 contains 13 residues. The germline V and J ends were trimmed by 2 bases and 1 base, with 5 bases remaining between them. This CDR3 is CASSLQSNTEAFF. CDR3 nucleotide sequence: TGTGCCAGCAGTTTACAGTCGAACACTGAAGCTTTCTTT.

In its sample, this clone was seen a few times. CDR3 in amino acids: CASSRSGGPTYEQYV. CDR3 nucleotides: TGTGCCAGTAGTAGAAGCGGGGGGCCTACCTACGAGCAGTACGTC. The J gene is TRBJ2-7, the V gene TRBV19, with 9 bases fitting TRBD2. Per the germline V gene, CDR1 is LNHDA and CDR2 is SQIVND (reference sequence). The CDR3 sequence is 15 residues long. V gave up 4 bases and J gave up 2 bases; unmatched junction bases: 6.

The V and J genes are TRBV5-1 and TRBJ2-2, with D hard to call. Trimming stripped 2 bases from V and 0 bases from J, with 8 bases between. The CDR3 spans 15 residues. CDR1 and CDR2 from the germline V gene are SGHRS and YFSETQ. The CDR3 DNA reads as TGCGCCAGCAGCTTACTGAGCCCGAACACCGGGGAGCTGTTTTTT. Translation gives CASSLLSPNTGELFF.

The chain uses TRBV5-1 and TRBJ2-4, with 9 nucleotides matching TRBD1. The CDR3 is made up of 18 amino acids. V lost 1 base to trimming and J lost 0 bases; unmatched junction nucleotides: 8. CDR1 and CDR2 from the germline V gene are SGHRS and YFSETQ. CDR3 sequence (DNA): TGCGCCAGCAGCTTGTCCAGCGGGACAGGGAGAGCCAAAAACATTCAGTACTTC. Encoded protein: CASSLSSGTGRAKNIQYF.

V and J are TRBV5-1 and TRBJ1-2; D unclear. CDR1 and CDR2 from the germline V gene are SGHRS and YFSETQ. The CDR3 loop spans 13 amino acids. V was pared by 1 base and J by 7 bases, with 11 bases between. The CDR3 protein is CASSLIVGSGYTF. The CDR3 region has the DNA TGCGCCAGCAGCTTGATCGTGGGGAGTGGCTACACCTTC.